This T cell receptor (beta chain) was retrieved from a study of cytomegalovirus exposure and HLA in healthy donors. The PCR used 60 Vbeta and 13 Jbeta primers. Some clones are missing from TCRdb's copy, which holds only in-frame ones; the method was immunoSEQ multiplex PCR. The sample has around 78,000 clones, less than 85% seen once. Overall study findings and caveats: TCR beta V- and J-gene trimming was later associated with a missense DCLRE1C variant. The authors confirmed in vitro that a few CMV-associated chains were specific for CMV antigens. For most TCR beta V segments, an earlier analysis put the productive rate at about 90% or about 30% of the time. The investigators catalogued 150 or so TCR beta chains as cytomegalovirus-associated.

This CDR3 region has 14 residues. Germline V gives CDR1 LNHNV, CDR2 YYDKDF (reference sequence). V shed 5 bases and J shed 4 bases, with 12 bases lying between them. A note on this clone: Its antigen remains unidentified.

Sequenced material: PBMCs. The V and J genes are TRBV15 and TRBJ2-1, with a possible D match to TRBD2 (6 bases). This TCR was sampled from a woman aged 50 to 60 in good health and CMV-seronegative. DNA for the CDR3: TGTGCCACCAGCTCCTCCGGGACTTACAATGAGCAGTTCTTC. It specifies CATSSSGTYNEQFF.